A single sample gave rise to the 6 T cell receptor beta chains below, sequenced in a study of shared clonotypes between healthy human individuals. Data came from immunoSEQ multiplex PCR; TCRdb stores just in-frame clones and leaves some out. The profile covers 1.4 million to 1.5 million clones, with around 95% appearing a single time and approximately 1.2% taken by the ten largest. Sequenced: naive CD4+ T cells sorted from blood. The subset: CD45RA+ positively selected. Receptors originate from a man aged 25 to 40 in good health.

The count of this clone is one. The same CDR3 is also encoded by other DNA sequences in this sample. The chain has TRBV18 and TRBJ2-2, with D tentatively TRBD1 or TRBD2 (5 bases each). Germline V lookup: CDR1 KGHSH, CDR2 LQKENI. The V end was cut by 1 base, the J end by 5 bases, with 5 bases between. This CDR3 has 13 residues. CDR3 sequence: CASSPRGTGELFF. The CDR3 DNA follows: TGTGCCAGCTCACCACGGGGGACCGGGGAGCTGTTTTTT.

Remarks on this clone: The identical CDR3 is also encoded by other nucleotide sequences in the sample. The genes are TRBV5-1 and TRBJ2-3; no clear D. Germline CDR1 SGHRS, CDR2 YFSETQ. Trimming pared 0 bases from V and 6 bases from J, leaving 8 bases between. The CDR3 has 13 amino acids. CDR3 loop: CASSLVPADTQYF. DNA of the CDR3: TGCGCCAGCAGCTTGGTACCGGCTGATACGCAGTATTTT.

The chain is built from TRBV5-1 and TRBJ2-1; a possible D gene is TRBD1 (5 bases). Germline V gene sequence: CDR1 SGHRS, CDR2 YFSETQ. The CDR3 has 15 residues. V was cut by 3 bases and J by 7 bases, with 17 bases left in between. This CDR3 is CASSSMVARVNEQFF. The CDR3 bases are TGCGCCAGCAGCTCTATGGTAGCCAGGGTGAATGAGCAGTTCTTC.

CDR3 in DNA: TGCGCCAGCAGTGATCCCGGCAGGGTCCACGAGCAGTACTTC. Protein product: CASSDPGRVHEQYF. J is TRBJ2-7 and V is TRBV10-1, with a weak D call TRBD1 (5 bases). The germline V and J ends were trimmed by 3 bases and 5 bases, with 14 bases remaining between them. The CDR3 sequence is 14 residues long. The V gene's germline CDR1 is WNHNN and CDR2 SYGVQD (reference sequence).

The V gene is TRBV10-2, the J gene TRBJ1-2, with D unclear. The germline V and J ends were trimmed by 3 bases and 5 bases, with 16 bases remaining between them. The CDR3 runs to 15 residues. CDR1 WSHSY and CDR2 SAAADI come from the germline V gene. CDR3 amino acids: CASSDHPRPAYGYTF. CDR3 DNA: TGCGCCAGCAGTGACCATCCCAGACCCGCATATGGCTACACCTTC.

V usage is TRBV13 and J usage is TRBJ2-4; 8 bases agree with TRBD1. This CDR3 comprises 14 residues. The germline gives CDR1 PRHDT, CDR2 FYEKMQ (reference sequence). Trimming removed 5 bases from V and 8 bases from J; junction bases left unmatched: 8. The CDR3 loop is CASSLRDRMDIQYF. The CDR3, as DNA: TGTGCCAGCAGCCTCCGGGACAGGATGGACATTCAGTACTTC.